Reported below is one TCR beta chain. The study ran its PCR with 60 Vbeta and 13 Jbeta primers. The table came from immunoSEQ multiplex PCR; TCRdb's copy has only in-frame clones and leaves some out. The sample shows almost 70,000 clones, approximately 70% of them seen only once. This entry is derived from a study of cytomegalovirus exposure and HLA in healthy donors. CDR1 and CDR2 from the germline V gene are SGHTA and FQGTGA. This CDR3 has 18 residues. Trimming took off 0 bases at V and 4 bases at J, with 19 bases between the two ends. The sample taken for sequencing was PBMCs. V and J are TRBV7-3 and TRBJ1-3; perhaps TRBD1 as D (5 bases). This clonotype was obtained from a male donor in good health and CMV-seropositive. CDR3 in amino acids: CASSLTGPLDPTGNTIYF. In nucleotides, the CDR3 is TGTGCCAGCAGCTTAACGGGGCCCTTAGATCCGACAGGAAACACCATATATTTT.